This entry lists 27 T cell receptor beta chains sequenced from one sample in a study of blood T cells in healthy people across ages. For the second PCR, which ran for about 7 to 11 cycles, a sample-barcoded 5' primer and a J-beta primer mix were used. TCRdb reprocessed the 5' RACE reads with MiXCR, giving one entry per CDR3 protein. The sample consists of 780,000 or so distinct CDR3 sequences, 20% to 25% of them appearing once. These same records also appear under a second study, on T cells of mothers and their children.

Sequencing used blood. The receptors were gathered from a boy aged 5-17 years in good health.

The table lists this clonotype with a few counts. The rearrangement links TRBV4-2 to TRBJ2-7; 7 nucleotides line up with TRBD2. Germline CDR1 is LGHNA and CDR2 is YNFKEQ. This CDR3 spans 16 amino acids. The V segment lost 0 bases and the J segment 3 bases; nucleotides outside the gene matches: 8. The chain's CDR3 is CASSQDLAGDIYEQYF. CDR3 bases: TGTGCCAGCAGCCAAGATTTGGCGGGAGACATCTACGAGCAGTACTTC.

The CDR3 is CSADKDRPNYEQYF. CDR3 nucleotide sequence: TGCAGTGCTGATAAGGACAGGCCGAATTACGAGCAGTACTTC. The rearrangement joins TRBV20-1 to TRBJ2-1, with 7 bases lining up with TRBD1. The tail of the sequence fits TRBJ2-7 better, so the J call may be wrong. The CDR3 runs 14 residues. Looked up from germline, CDR1 is DFQATT and CDR2 is SNEGSKA (reference sequence).

This clonotype was found a few times. V gene TRBV2 combines with J gene TRBJ2-3; D is ambiguous. The CDR3 length is 13 residues. Germline lookup yields CDR1 SNHLY and CDR2 FYNNEI. V was cut by 8 bases and J by 1 base, with 10 bases left in between. The chain's CDR3 is CASGDGRTDTQYF. CDR3 coding DNA: TGTGCCAGCGGCGACGGACGCACAGATACGCAGTATTTT.

This sequence joins TRBV3-1 and TRBJ2-5, with 9 nucleotides matching TRBD2. With the DNA end fitting TRBJ2-1 better, the J assignment may be wrong. This CDR3 region has 16 residues. The germline V gene has CDR1 LGHDT and CDR2 YNNKEL (reference sequence). CDR3 loop: CASSRLTSGFYNEQFF. In nucleotides, the CDR3 is TGTGCCAGCAGCCGCCTGACTAGCGGCTTCTACAATGAGCAGTTCTTC.

The V and J genes are TRBV20-1 and TRBJ2-1, with 8 bases lining up with TRBD2. CDR3 size: 17 residues. After removal of 0 bases from V and 4 bases from J, the junction contained 11 bases not matched to a gene. The germline V gene encodes CDR1 DFQATT and CDR2 SNEGSKA (reference sequence). CDR3 DNA: TGCAGTGCTAGAGATCCCGTTGGGACTAGGGGGTACAATGAGCAGTTCTTC. Protein: CSARDPVGTRGYNEQFF.

V usage is TRBV7-2 and J usage is TRBJ1-4, with 8 positions matching TRBD1. The CDR3 extends over 17 amino acids. V trimming: 5 bases; J trimming: 0 bases; junction bases outside the gene matches: 8. Per germline, CDR1 SGHTA and CDR2 FQGNSA. CDR3 residues: CASSGRDRSSTNEKLFF. The CDR3 nucleotides are TGTGCCAGCAGCGGGAGGGACAGGTCCTCAACTAATGAAAAACTGTTTTTT.

V is TRBV29-1 and J is TRBJ1-4, with TRBD1 as a possible D gene (5 bases). V was trimmed by 6 bases and J by 7 bases, leaving 15 bases between them. Germline V gives CDR1 SQVTM, CDR2 ANQGSEA. The CDR3 spans 13 residues. CDR3: CSVVTDPGEKLFF. The CDR3 DNA reads TGCAGCGTCGTGACAGACCCCGGTGAAAAACTGTTTTTT.

The table lists this clonotype with a few counts. This chain joins TRBV7-3 and TRBJ2-6; D is unresolved. The CDR3 is 16 residues long. V shed 3 bases and J shed 4 bases, with 13 bases lying between them. Germline loops: CDR1 SGHTA, CDR2 FQGTGA. The CDR3: CASSLYQNSGANVLTF. The CDR3 coding sequence is TGTGCCAGCAGCTTGTATCAGAACTCCGGGGCCAACGTCCTGACTTTC.

V and J are TRBV6-1 and TRBJ2-5; possible D gene TRBD2, 6 bases. The CDR3 has 17 amino acids. Trimming shortened V by 4 bases and J by 8 bases, and 26 bases separated the two germline ends. Germline V gene lookup returns CDR1 MNHNS and CDR2 SASEGT. The CDR3 region is CASSVLVGTSLTGTQYF. CDR3 DNA sequence: TGTGCCAGCAGTGTTCTCGTAGGGACTTCGCTGACGGGTACCCAGTACTTC.

The CDR3 sequence: CASRGLGAFPQPQHF. The CDR3 coding sequence is TGTGCCAGCAGGGGACTGGGGGCATTCCCTCAGCCCCAGCATTTT. This chain joins TRBV2 and TRBJ1-5; a possible D gene is TRBD1 (6 bases). Germline values: CDR1 SNHLY, CDR2 FYNNEI. The CDR3 contains 15 residues. V lost 6 bases and J 6 bases, leaving 18 bases between the germline ends.

The rearrangement uses TRBV28 and TRBJ2-7, with D possibly matching TRBD1 (5 bases). The CDR3 is 15 residues long. CDR1 and CDR2 (germline): MDHEN, SYDVKM. V dropped 3 bases and J dropped 0 bases, with 12 bases sitting between them. CDR3 DNA sequence: TGTGCCAGCAGTTTGGATGACAGAATCTCCTACGAGCAGTACTTC. This encodes CASSLDDRISYEQYF. Filled out from reference TRBV28 and TRBJ2-7, the complete variable domain reads DVKVTQSSRYLVKRTGEKVFLECVQDMDHENMFWYRQDPGLGLRLIYFSYDVKMKEKGDIPEGYSVSREKKERFSLILESASTNQTSMYLCASSLDDRISYEQYFGPGTRLTVT.

DNA of the CDR3: TGCAGTGCTAGAGACCTACTAGCGGGTTCCTACAATGAGCAGTTCTTC. Translation: CSARDLLAGSYNEQFF. The chain links TRBV20-1 to TRBJ2-1, with 9 bases fitting TRBD2. J lost 1 base, V lost 0 bases, and 4 bases had no gene match. CDR1 and CDR2 (germline): DFQATT, SNEGSKA (reference sequence). This CDR3 spans 16 amino acids.

This clonotype was observed a handful of times. The rearrangement uses TRBV3-1 and TRBJ2-7, with D possibly TRBD2 on 5 matching bases. The CDR3 length is 15 residues. The V end lost 4 bases, the J end lost 3 bases, and 16 bases lay between the germline ends. Germline loops: CDR1 LGHDT, CDR2 YNNKEL (reference sequence). The CDR3 loop reads CASSPALERSYEQYF. CDR3 nucleotide sequence: TGTGCCAGCAGCCCAGCCTTGGAGCGGAGCTACGAGCAGTACTTC.

V is TRBV14 and J is TRBJ1-2, with D unresolved. V was trimmed by 4 bases and J by 3 bases, leaving 9 bases between them. Looked up from germline, CDR1 is SGHDN and CDR2 is FVKESK. The CDR3 is made up of 13 amino acids. The CDR3 nucleotides are TGTGCCAGCAGCCGGTCTCAGGACTATGGCTACACCTTC. Amino acids: CASSRSQDYGYTF.

This clonotype occurred many times. The chain combines TRBV5-1 with TRBJ2-5; the D gene is possibly TRBD2 (6 bases). CDR3 length: 14 residues. Trimming removed 7 bases at V and 2 bases at J, with 15 bases between. CDR1 SGHRS and CDR2 YFSETQ come from the germline V gene. The CDR3 DNA reads TGCGCCAGCTCCCCCGGGGGAGCACAAGAGACCCAGTACTTC. Translating gives CASSPGGAQETQYF.

V is TRBV12-3 or TRBV12-4 and J is TRBJ2-3, with a weak D call TRBD2 (7 bases). Trimming shortened V by 0 bases and J by 4 bases, and 11 bases separated the two germline ends. The CDR3 extends over 15 amino acids. CDR3: CASSLALGGADTQYF. The DNA for the CDR3 is TGTGCCAGCAGTTTAGCGCTAGGGGGGGCAGATACGCAGTATTTT.

As to this clonotype: A read error may produce the germline difference seen at one junction end. The CDR3 sequence is CASSSTDRAGAGAYYDYTF. In nucleotides, the CDR3 is TGTGCCAGCAGCTCCACCGACAGGGCTGGGGCGGGGGCGTACTATGACTACACCTTC. The chain links TRBV9 to TRBJ1-2; 7 nucleotides align to TRBD1. This CDR3 spans 19 amino acids. Germline lookup yields CDR1 SGDLS and CDR2 YYNGEE.

The chain carries TRBV6-2 or TRBV6-3 and TRBJ2-1, with 10 bases aligning to TRBD2. Germline assignment: CDR1 MNHEY and CDR2 SVGEGT. V lost 8 bases, J lost 5 bases, and 18 bases stayed unmatched. The CDR3 length is 18 residues. DNA for the CDR3: TGTGCCAGCGGAAGGGGAACCCATCAAGCGGGAGGGGACAATGAGCAGTTCTTC. Its translation: CASGRGTHQAGGDNEQFF.

This chain uses TRBV7-2 with TRBJ2-1; D is possibly TRBD1 or TRBD2 (5 bases each). V gave up 3 bases and J gave up 0 bases, with 18 bases separating them. Germline lookup yields CDR1 SGHTA and CDR2 FQGNSA. This CDR3 is 18 amino acids long. DNA of the CDR3: TGTGCCAGCAGCTTCCCCTCGGGGCGAACGAGCTCCTACAATGAGCAGTTCTTC. It specifies CASSFPSGRTSSYNEQFF.

J is TRBJ2-7 and V is TRBV11-1; maybe TRBD1 (6 bases). Germline CDR1 reads SGHAT; CDR2 reads FQDESV (reference sequence). The CDR3 is made up of 14 amino acids. The V and J ends lost 6 bases and 0 bases respectively, with 12 bases between them. In nucleotides, the CDR3 is TGTGCCAGCAGTCCGGACAGCCTCTCCTACGAGCAGTACTTC. Amino acid sequence: CASSPDSLSYEQYF.

The chain carries TRBV12-3 or TRBV12-4 and TRBJ2-7, with 13 bases identical to TRBD2. The CDR3 has 16 residues. With 5 bases clipped from V and 4 bases from J, the junction kept 8 bases outside the gene matches. The CDR3 reads CASSNGLAGAGYEQYF. The CDR3 DNA reads as TGTGCCAGCAGTAACGGACTAGCGGGAGCAGGGTACGAGCAGTACTTC.

This chain uses TRBV7-9 with TRBJ1-1; TRBD1 aligns across 8 bases. In germline, CDR1 is SEHNR, CDR2 FQNEAQ (reference sequence). Trimming cost V 5 bases and J 2 bases; bases outside gene matches: 7. The CDR3 spans 15 residues. The CDR3 coding sequence is TGTGCCAGCAGCGCCCAGGGACAGGTCAACACTGAAGCTTTCTTT. This sequence encodes CASSAQGQVNTEAFF.

The chain has TRBV12-3 or TRBV12-4 and TRBJ2-2; 7 bases match TRBD1. The junction had 2 bases not matched to a gene; V was cut back by 7 bases and J by 0 bases. CDR3 length: 14 amino acids. In DNA, the CDR3 is TGTGCCAGCATCACAGGGGCGAACACCGGGGAGCTGTTTTTT. It yields the protein CASITGANTGELFF.

The rearrangement uses TRBV7-9 and TRBJ2-7, with D hard to call. TRBJ2-1 matches the DNA end more closely, so the J call is doubtful. CDR1 is SEHNR, CDR2 FQNEAQ, per germline (reference sequence). This CDR3 region has 14 residues. CDR3 nucleotides: TGTGCCAGCAGCTTTTCTCTAGTGGCGAGTGAGCAGTTCTTC. Protein: CASSFSLVASEQFF.

This clonotype was seen a handful of times. CDR3 nucleotides: TGTGCCAGCAGTATAGGGGACAGGGCCTACGAGCAGTACTTC. This sequence encodes CASSIGDRAYEQYF. The chain carries TRBV12-3 or TRBV12-4 and TRBJ2-7; 9 nucleotides agree with TRBD1. This CDR3 has 14 residues. The trim removed 5 bases at V and 2 bases at J, leaving 4 bases unmatched.

The chain has TRBV5-1 and TRBJ2-5; D could derive from TRBD1 or TRBD2 (6 bases each). The CDR3 loop spans 15 amino acids. With 0 bases removed from V and 5 bases from J, the gap between germline ends came to 14 bases. Germline assignment: CDR1 SGHRS and CDR2 YFSETQ. This CDR3 is CASSLGSGGGETQYF. DNA for the CDR3: TGCGCCAGCAGCTTGGGTAGCGGAGGGGGGGAGACCCAGTACTTC.

This chain uses TRBV20-1 with TRBJ2-5; D may be TRBD1 or TRBD2 (5 bases each). The closer fit of TRBJ2-1 to the DNA end suggests the J call may be wrong. Germline V lookup: CDR1 DFQATT, CDR2 SNEGSKA (reference sequence). This CDR3 has 13 amino acids. CDR3 region: CSLLRGPYNEQFF. For the CDR3, the DNA is TGCAGTTTATTGAGGGGACCCTACAATGAGCAGTTCTTC.